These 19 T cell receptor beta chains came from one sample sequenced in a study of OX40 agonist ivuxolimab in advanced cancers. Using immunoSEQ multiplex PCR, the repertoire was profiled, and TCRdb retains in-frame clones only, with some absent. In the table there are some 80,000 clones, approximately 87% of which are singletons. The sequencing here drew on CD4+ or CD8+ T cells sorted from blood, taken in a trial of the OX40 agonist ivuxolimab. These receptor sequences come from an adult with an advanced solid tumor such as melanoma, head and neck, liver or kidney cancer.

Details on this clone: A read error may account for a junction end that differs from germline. DNA of the CDR3: TGTGCTAGCAGCCCCCGGGACACCTCCTACGAGCAGTACTTC. The encoded protein is CASSPRDTSYEQYF. The gene calls are TRBV7-7 and TRBJ2-7, with D maybe TRBD1 (6 bases). The CDR3 is made up of 14 amino acids. Germline CDR1 reads SSHAT; CDR2 reads FNYEAQ (reference sequence). Full variable domain (rest looked up from reference TRBV7-7 and TRBJ2-7): GAGVSQSPRYKVTKRGQDVTLRCDPISSHATLYWYQQALGQGPEFLTYFNYEAQPDKSGLPSDRFSAERPEGSISTLTIQRTEQRDSAMYRCASSPRDTSYEQYFGPGTRLTVT.

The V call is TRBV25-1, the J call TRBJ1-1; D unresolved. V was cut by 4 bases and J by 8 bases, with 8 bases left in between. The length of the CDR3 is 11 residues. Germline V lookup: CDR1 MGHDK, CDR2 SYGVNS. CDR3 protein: CASSVGREAFF. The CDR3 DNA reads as TGTGCCAGCAGTGTGGGCCGGGAAGCTTTCTTT.

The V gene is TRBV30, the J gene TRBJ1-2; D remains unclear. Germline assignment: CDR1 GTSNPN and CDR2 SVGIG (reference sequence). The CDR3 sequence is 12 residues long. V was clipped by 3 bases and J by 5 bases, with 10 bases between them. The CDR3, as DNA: TGTGCCTGGAGGGATAACCCATATGGCTACACCTTC. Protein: CAWRDNPYGYTF.

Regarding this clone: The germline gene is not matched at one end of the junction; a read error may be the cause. CDR3 sequence: CASSLGGTVNQPQHF. In DNA form, the CDR3 reads TGTGCCAGCAGCTTGGGCGGGACAGTCAATCAGCCCCAGCATTTT. The chain combines TRBV5-1 with TRBJ1-5; 7 positions match TRBD1. Germline V gene lookup returns CDR1 SGHRS and CDR2 YFSETQ. The CDR3 is 15 amino acids.

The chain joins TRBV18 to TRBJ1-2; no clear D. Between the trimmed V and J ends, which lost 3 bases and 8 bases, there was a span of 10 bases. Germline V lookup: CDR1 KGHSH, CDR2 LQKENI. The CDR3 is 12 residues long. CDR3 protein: CASSPEGLGYTF. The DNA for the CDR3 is TGTGCCAGCTCACCGGAAGGTTTAGGCTACACCTTC.

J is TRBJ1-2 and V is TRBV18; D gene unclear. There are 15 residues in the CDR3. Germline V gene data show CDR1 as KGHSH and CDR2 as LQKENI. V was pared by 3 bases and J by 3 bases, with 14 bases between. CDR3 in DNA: TGTGCCAGCTCACCTGGTCAAGGGTTGGACTATGGCTACACCTTC. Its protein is CASSPGQGLDYGYTF.

The CDR3 DNA follows: TGCGCCAGCACGGGACAGTTGAACACTGAAGCTTTCTTT. It specifies CASTGQLNTEAFF. The rearrangement links TRBV5-1 to TRBJ1-1; 7 bases are shared with TRBD1. The V segment lost 6 bases and the J segment 0 bases; nucleotides outside the gene matches: 2. The germline V gene encodes CDR1 SGHRS and CDR2 YFSETQ. CDR3 length: 13 residues.

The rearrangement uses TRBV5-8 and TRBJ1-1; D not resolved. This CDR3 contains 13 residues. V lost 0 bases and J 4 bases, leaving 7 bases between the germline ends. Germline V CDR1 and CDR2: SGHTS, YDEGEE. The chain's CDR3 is CASSLVRPTEAFF. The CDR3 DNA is TGTGCCAGCAGCTTGGTCAGACCCACTGAAGCTTTCTTT.

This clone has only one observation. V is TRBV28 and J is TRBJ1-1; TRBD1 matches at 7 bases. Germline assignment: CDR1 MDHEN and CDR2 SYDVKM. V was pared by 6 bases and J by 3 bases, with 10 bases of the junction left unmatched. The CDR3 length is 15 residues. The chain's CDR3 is CASRGSDRWDTEAFF. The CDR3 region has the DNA TGTGCCAGCAGAGGCTCGGACAGGTGGGACACTGAAGCTTTCTTT.

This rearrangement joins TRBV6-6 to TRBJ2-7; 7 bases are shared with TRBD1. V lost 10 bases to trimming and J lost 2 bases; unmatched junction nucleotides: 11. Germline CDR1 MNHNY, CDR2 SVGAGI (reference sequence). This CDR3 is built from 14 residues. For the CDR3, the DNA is TGTGCCACCCAACCTGGGGACAGAACCTACGAGCAGTACTTC. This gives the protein CATQPGDRTYEQYF.

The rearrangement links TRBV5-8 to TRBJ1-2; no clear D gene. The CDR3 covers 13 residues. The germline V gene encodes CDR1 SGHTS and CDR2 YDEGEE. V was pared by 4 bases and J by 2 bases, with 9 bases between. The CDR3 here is CASSPEANYGYTF. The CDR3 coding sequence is TGTGCCAGCAGCCCAGAGGCAAACTATGGCTACACCTTC.

CDR3 loop: CASSLGLFGELFF. CDR3 nucleotides: TGTGCCAGCAGTCTGGGCCTTTTCGGGGAGCTGTTTTTT. The J gene is TRBJ2-2, the V gene TRBV2, with D uncertain. CDR1 and CDR2 from the germline V gene are SNHLY and FYNNEI. CDR3 length: 13 residues. Trimming took off 5 bases at V and 7 bases at J, with 11 bases between the two ends.

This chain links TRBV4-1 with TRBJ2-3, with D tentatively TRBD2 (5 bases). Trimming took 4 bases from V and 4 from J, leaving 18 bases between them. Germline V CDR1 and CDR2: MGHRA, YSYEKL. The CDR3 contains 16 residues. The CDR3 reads CASSPKRGTLADTQYF. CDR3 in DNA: TGCGCCAGCAGCCCGAAACGGGGTACTCTGGCAGATACGCAGTATTTT.

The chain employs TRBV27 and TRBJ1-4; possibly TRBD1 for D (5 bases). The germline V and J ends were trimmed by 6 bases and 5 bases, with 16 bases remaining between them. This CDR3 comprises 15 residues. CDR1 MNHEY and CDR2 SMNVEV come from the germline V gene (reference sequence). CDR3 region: CASRPLGGGNEKLFF. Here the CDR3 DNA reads TGTGCCAGCAGACCCTTGGGGGGGGGAAATGAAAAACTGTTTTTT.

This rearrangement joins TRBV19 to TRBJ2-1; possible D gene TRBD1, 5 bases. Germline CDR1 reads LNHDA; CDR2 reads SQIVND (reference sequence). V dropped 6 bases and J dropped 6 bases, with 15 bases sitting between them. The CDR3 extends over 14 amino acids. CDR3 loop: CASRINQGRNEQFF. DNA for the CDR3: TGTGCCAGTAGGATAAATCAGGGCCGCAATGAGCAGTTCTTC.

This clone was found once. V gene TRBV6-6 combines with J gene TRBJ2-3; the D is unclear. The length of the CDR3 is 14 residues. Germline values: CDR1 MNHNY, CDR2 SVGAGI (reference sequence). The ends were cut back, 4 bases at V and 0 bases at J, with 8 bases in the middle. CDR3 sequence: CASSSLTSTDTQYF. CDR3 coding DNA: TGTGCCAGCAGTTCCCTTACTAGCACAGATACGCAGTATTTT.

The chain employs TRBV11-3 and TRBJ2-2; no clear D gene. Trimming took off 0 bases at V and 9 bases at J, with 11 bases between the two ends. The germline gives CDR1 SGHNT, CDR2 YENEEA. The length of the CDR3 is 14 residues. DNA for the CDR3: TGTGCCAGCAGCTTAGATTCCCTCTACAGGGAGCTGTTTTTT. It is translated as CASSLDSLYRELFF. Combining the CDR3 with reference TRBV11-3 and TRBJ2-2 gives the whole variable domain EAGVVQSPRYKIIEKKQPVAFWCNPISGHNTLYWYLQNLGQGPELLIRYENEEAVDDSQLPKDRFSAERLKGVDSTLKIQPAELGDSAVYLCASSLDSLYRELFFGEGSRLTVL.

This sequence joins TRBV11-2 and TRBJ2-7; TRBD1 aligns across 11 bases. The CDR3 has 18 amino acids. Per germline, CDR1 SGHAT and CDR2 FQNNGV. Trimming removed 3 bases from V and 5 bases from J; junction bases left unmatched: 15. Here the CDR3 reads CASSLGPSGQGARNEQYF. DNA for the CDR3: TGTGCCAGCAGCTTGGGGCCTTCCGGACAGGGGGCTAGGAACGAGCAGTACTTC.

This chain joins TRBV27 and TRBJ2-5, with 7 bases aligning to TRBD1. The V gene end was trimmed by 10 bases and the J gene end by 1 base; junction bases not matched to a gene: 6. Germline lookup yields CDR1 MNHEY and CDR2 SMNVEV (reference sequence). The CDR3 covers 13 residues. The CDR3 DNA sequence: TGTGCCACCAGGGGGTCTGCCCAAGAGACCCAGTACTTC. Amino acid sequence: CATRGSAQETQYF.